Included here is one TCR beta chain sequence, with context. This clonotype came up once. Its antigen is not yet known. Base qualities are not at hand, and no much larger clone is one base apart. Systemically healthy Caucasian individuals from Russia, some 38 in total and aged roughly 6 to 100 years, were included as donors. Approximately 9.7 milliliters of peripheral blood were drawn from each donor into EDTA-treated Vacutainer tubes. Ficoll-Paque density-gradient centrifugation was used to isolate PBMCs, with at least 6 million per sample. Total RNA was extracted from PBMCs with Trizol reagent, with at least 5.5 micrograms obtained per sample. For every donor, flow cytometry on a PBMC aliquot measured the percentage of naive CD45RAhigh/CD27high T cells. The CDR3 covers 16 residues, taking in both the cysteine and the phenylalanine. The retained sequence is limited to the CDR3, 48 bases, with the frame set at the first base. CDR1 and CDR2 are drawn from the germline V gene: WSHSY, SAAADI. V is cut by 1 base and J by 2 bases, and the space between the germline ends is 14 bases.

The data were obtained in a study of blood T cells in healthy people across ages (dated by TCRdb to the mid-2010s). For the wider study: In model experiments, template switching captured roughly one uniquely barcoded TCR beta cDNA molecule for every two T cells. For two donors (one aged 18 to 30 and one aged 80 or older), the study analyzed two additional independent replicas of 1 million unique cDNA reads from the same blood draw. Using deep sequencing normalized with unique cDNA molecular identifiers, the study measured how TCR beta repertoire diversity changes with age. To avoid experimental bias, donors of different ages were distributed randomly across sequencing lanes. The donors were divided into four age groups: young (average approximately 17 years), middle-aged (approximately 39), aged (approximately 62) and long-lived (82).

The receptor library was made with 5' RACE. The instrument was an Illumina HiSeq 2500. A second roughly 6 to 12 cycle PCR used a sample-barcoded 5' primer and a J-beta primer mix. A template-switch 5' adaptor carrying 12 random nucleotides introduced a unique molecular identifier onto each TCR beta cDNA molecule. At least 2.5 million CDR3-containing paired-end reads were obtained from each sample. All of the RNA was converted into first-strand cDNA using the Mint cDNA synthesis kit, with a TRBC-specific oligonucleotide serving as the primer. All cDNA was treated with uracil-DNA glycosylase and then went through a first 18-cycle PCR with the universal primers M1SS and BC2_uni_R. Per the authors' processing: Each sample was normalized by randomly selecting 1 million high-quality reads, each carrying a distinct molecular identifier. Instead of being binned into consensus sequences, reads that shared molecular identifiers were thrown out. CDR3 identification, clonotype clustering and error correction used MiTCR with a Q25 quality threshold and the strictest error-elimination algorithm. Lower-bound total TCR beta diversity was estimated with a nonparametric unseen species model using Euler transformation. TCRdb applied fastp at Q25 and MiXCR to the public reads, then kept only in-frame beta chains. Each entry merges the rows of one CDR3 protein and shows their most common DNA and genes. None of the V and J calls come from the authors' own analysis; TCRdb made them. This sample is represented by about 1.4 million distinct CDR3 sequences; roughly 59% of them were singletons. About 6.7% of the sample rests with the top ten.

Study-level results and caveats: The long-lived group showed more naive CD4+ T cells, fewer expanded clones and increased TCR diversity than the aged group, suggesting age selection. Since profiling was done on bulk unsorted PBMCs, naive and antigen-experienced compartments could not be conclusively compared. Observed TCR beta diversity correlated strongly with the percentage of naive T cells measured by flow cytometry. Because donor CMV infection status was unknown, age-related changes in expanded clonotypes were potentially confounded. Estimates of total diversity from one million sequenced T cells were regarded as lower bounds and underestimates. Observed TCR beta diversity per million T cells fell roughly linearly with age, and a significant reduction was already apparent by age around 44.

Recombination linked TRBV10-2 to TRBJ2-5; the D region may be TRBD1 or TRBD2, each matching 5 bases equally. The sample consisted of blood. The TCR sequence derives from a man aged 18 to 29 in good health. The DNA sequence is given as TGCGCCAGCAGTGAGTTAGGGACGGGCCAACAAGAGACCCAGTACTTC. This encodes CASSELGTGQQETQYF.